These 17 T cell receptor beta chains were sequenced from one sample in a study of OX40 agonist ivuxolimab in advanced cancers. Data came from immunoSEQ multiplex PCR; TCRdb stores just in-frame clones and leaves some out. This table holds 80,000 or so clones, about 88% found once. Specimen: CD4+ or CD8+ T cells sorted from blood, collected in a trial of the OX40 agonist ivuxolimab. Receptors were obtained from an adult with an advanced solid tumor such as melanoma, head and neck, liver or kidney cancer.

The CDR3 nucleotides are TGTGCCAGCAGCCAAGATTTATCTAGCGGAGGAGGTGTCACCGGGGAGCTGTTTTTT. Amino acids: CASSQDLSSGGGVTGELFF. This sequence joins TRBV14 and TRBJ2-2; 7 nucleotides align to TRBD2. The germline CDR1 and CDR2 sequences are SGHDN and FVKESK. The CDR3 spans 19 residues. The V gene end was trimmed by 0 bases and the J gene end by 4 bases; junction bases not matched to a gene: 14.

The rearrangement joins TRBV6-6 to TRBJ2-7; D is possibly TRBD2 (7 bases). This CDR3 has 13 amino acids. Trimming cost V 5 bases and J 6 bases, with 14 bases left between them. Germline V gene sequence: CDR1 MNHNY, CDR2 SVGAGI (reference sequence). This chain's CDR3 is CASSVSRGGEQYF. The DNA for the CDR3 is TGTGCCAGCAGTGTATCGAGGGGGGGCGAGCAGTACTTC.

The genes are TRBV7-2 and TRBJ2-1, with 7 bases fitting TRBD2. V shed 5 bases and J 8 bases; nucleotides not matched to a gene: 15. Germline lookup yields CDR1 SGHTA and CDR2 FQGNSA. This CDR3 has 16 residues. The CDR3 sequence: CASSSRPSGLRDEQFF. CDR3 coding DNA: TGTGCCAGCAGCAGCAGACCTAGCGGCCTTAGGGATGAGCAGTTCTTC.

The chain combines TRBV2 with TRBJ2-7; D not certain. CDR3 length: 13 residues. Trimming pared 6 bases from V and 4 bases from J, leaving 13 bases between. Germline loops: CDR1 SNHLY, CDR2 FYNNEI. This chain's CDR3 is CASRPSGAYEQYF. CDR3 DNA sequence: TGTGCCAGCAGGCCCTCGGGCGCTTACGAGCAGTACTTC.

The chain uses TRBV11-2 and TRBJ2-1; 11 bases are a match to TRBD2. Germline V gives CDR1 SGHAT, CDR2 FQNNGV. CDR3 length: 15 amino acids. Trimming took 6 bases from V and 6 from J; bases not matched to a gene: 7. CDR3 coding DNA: TGTGCCAGCAGTTTTTATACTAGCGGGGGCAATGAGCAGTTCTTC. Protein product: CASSFYTSGGNEQFF.

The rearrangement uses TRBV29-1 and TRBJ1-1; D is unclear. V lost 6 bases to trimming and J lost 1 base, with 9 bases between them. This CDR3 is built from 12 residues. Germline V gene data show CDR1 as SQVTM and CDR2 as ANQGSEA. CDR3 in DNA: TGCAGCGTCTCACCCCCGAACACTGAAGCTTTCTTT. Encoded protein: CSVSPPNTEAFF.

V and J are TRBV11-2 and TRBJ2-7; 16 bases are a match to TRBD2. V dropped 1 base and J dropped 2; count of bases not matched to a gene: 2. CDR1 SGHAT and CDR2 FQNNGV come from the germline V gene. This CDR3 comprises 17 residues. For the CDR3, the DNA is TGTGCCAGCAGCTTAGCGGGACTAGCGGGGGGGCCCTACGAGCAGTACTTC. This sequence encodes CASSLAGLAGGPYEQYF.

The CDR3 protein is CASSFQDYGYTF. The DNA of the CDR3 is TGTGCCAGCAGCTTCCAGGACTATGGCTACACCTTC. This chain links TRBV11-3 with TRBJ1-2; no clear D. Trimming stripped 3 bases from V and 3 bases from J, with 5 bases between. Germline CDR1 is SGHNT and CDR2 is YENEEA. The CDR3 length is 12 residues. Drawing the rest from reference TRBV11-3 and TRBJ1-2, the complete variable domain is EAGVVQSPRYKIIEKKQPVAFWCNPISGHNTLYWYLQNLGQGPELLIRYENEEAVDDSQLPKDRFSAERLKGVDSTLKIQPAELGDSAVYLCASSFQDYGYTFGSGTRLTVV.

The CDR3 coding sequence is TGTGCCAGCAGCTCAACCTTAACAGGGGGCTCTGGAAACACCATATATTTT. Translation gives CASSSTLTGGSGNTIYF. The V and J genes are TRBV7-2 and TRBJ1-3; 8 bases line up with TRBD1. The CDR3 is 17 amino acids. Germline CDR1 SGHTA, CDR2 FQGNSA. V dropped 4 bases and J dropped 0; count of bases not matched to a gene: 8. Full variable domain (rest looked up from reference TRBV7-2 and TRBJ1-3): GAGVSQSPSNKVTEKGKDVELRCDPISGHTALYWYRQSLGQGLEFLIYFQGNSAPDKSGLPSDRFSAERTGGSVSTLTIQRTQQEDSAVYLCASSSTLTGGSGNTIYFGEGSWLTVV.

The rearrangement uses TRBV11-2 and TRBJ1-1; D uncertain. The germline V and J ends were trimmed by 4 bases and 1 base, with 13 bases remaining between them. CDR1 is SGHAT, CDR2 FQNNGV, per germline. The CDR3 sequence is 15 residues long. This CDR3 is CASSSKVRRNTEAFF. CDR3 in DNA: TGTGCCAGCAGCTCCAAAGTCCGGAGGAACACTGAAGCTTTCTTT.

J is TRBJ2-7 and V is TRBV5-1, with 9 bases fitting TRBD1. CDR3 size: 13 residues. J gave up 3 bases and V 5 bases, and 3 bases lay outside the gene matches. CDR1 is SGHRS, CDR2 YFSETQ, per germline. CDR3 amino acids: CASRSTGGYEQYF. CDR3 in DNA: TGCGCCAGCAGGTCGACAGGGGGCTACGAGCAGTACTTC.

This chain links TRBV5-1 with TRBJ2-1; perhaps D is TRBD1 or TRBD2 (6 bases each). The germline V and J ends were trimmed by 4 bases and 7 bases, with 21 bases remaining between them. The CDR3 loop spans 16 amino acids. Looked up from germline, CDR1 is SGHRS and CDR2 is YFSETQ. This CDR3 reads CASSSYRADGGNEQFF. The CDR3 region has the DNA TGCGCCAGCAGCAGTTACAGGGCCGACGGGGGAAATGAGCAGTTCTTC. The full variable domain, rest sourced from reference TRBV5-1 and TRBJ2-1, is KAGVTQTPRYLIKTRGQQVTLSCSPISGHRSVSWYQQTPGQGLQFLFEYFSETQRNKGNFPGRFSGRQFSNSRSEMNVSTLELGDSALYLCASSSYRADGGNEQFFGPGTRLTVL.

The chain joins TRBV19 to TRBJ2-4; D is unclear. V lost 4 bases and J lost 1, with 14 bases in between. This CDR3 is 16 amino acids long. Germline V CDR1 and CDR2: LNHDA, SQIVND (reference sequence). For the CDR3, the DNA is TGTGCCAGTAGTACAACCAGCCATGGGGCCAAAAACATTCAGTACTTC. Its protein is CASSTTSHGAKNIQYF.

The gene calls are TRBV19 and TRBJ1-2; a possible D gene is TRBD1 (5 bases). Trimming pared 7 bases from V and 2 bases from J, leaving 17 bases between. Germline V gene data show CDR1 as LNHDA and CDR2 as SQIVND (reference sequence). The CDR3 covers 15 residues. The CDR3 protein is CASNHRDRWNYGYTF. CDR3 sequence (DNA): TGTGCCAGTAATCACCGGGACCGCTGGAACTATGGCTACACCTTC.

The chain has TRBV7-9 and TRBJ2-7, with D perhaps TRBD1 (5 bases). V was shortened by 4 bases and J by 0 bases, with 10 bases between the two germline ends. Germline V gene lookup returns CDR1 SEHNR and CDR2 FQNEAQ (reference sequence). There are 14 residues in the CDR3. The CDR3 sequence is CASSSRATSYEQYF. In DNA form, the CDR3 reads TGTGCCAGCAGCTCCAGGGCCACCTCCTACGAGCAGTACTTC.

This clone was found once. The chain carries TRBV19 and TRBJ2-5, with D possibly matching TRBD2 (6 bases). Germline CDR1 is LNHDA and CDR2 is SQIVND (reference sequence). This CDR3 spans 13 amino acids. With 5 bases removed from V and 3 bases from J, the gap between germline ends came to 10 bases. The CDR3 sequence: CASSGGAKETQYF. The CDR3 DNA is TGTGCCAGTAGTGGAGGGGCCAAAGAGACCCAGTACTTC.

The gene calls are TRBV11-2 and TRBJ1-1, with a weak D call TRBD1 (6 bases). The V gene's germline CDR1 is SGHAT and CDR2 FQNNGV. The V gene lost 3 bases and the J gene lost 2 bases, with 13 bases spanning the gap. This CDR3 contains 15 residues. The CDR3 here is CASSFGGAGNTEAFF. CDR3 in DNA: TGTGCCAGCAGCTTCGGGGGGGCGGGTAACACTGAAGCTTTCTTT.